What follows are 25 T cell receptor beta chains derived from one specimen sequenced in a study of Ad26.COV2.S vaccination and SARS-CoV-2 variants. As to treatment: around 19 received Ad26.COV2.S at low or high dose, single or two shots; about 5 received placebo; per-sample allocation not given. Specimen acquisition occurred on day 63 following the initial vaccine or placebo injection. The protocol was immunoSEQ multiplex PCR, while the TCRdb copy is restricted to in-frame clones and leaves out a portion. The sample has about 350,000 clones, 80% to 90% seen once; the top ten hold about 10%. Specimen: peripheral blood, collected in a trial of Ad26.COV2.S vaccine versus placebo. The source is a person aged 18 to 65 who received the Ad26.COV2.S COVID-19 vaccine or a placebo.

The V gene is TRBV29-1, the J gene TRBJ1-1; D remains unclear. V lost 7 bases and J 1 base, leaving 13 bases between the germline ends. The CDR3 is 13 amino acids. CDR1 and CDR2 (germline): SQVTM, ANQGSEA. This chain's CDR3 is CSGRANTNTEAFF. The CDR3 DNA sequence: TGCAGCGGGCGGGCGAATACGAACACTGAAGCTTTCTTT. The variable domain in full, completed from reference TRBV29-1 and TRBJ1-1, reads SAVISQKPSRDICQRGTSLTIQCQVDSQVTMMFWYRQQPGQSLTLIATANQGSEATYESGFVIDKFPISRPNLTFSTLTVSNMSPEDSSIYLCSGRANTNTEAFFGQGTRLTVV.

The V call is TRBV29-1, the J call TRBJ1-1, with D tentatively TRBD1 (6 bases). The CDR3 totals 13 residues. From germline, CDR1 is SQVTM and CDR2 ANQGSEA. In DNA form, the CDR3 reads TGCAGTGGAAAGGGGGGGCCTAACACTGAAGCTTTCTTT. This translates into CSGKGGPNTEAFF.

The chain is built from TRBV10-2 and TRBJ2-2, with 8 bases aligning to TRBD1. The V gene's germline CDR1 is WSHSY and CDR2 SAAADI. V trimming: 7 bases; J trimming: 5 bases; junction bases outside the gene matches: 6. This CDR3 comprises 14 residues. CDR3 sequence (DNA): TGCGCCAGCATCGGACAGGGACAAACCGGGGAGCTGTTTTTT. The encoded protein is CASIGQGQTGELFF.

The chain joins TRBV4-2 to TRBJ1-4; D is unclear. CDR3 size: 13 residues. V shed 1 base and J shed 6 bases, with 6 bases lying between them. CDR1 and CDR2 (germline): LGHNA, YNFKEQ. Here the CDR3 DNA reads TGTGCCAGCAGCCAAGTGGAGGATGAAAAACTGTTTTTT. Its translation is CASSQVEDEKLFF.

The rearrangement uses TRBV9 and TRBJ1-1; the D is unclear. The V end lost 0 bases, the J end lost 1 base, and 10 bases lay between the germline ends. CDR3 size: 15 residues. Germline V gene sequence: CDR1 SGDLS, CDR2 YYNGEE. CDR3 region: CASSVDPGPNTEAFF. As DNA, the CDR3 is TGTGCCAGCAGCGTAGACCCGGGCCCGAACACTGAAGCTTTCTTT.

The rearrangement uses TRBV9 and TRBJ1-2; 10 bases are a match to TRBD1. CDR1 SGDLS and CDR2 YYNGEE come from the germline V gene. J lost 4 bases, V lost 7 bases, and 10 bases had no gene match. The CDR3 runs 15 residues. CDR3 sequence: CASGAGQGTVYGYTF. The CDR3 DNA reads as TGTGCCAGCGGCGCGGGACAGGGGACGGTCTATGGCTACACCTTC.

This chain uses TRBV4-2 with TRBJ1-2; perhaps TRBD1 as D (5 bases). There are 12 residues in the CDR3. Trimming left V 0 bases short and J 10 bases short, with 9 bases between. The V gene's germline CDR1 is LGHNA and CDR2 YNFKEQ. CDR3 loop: CASSQDGGAYTF. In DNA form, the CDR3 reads TGTGCCAGCAGCCAAGATGGGGGTGCCTACACCTTC.

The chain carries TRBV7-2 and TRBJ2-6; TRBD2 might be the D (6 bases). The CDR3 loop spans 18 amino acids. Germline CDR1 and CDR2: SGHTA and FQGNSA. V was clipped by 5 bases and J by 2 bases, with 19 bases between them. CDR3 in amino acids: CASSPLRRLAPGANVLTF. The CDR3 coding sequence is TGTGCCAGCAGCCCCCTACGTCGCCTAGCGCCTGGGGCCAACGTCCTGACTTTC.

CDR3 coding DNA: TGTGCCAGCAGCTTATCCAGCGGGAGTGTCTACAATGAGCAGTTCTTC. Translating gives CASSLSSGSVYNEQFF. V usage is TRBV11-1 and J usage is TRBJ2-1, with 8 bases fitting TRBD2. Looked up from germline, CDR1 is SGHAT and CDR2 is FQDESV (reference sequence). J lost 3 bases, V lost 2 bases, and 6 bases had no gene match. This CDR3 is 16 amino acids long.

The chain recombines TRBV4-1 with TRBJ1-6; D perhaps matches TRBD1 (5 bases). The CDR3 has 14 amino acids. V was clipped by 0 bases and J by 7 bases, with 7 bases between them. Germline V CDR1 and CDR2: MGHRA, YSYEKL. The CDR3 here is CASSQEGRNSPLHF. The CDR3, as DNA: TGCGCCAGCAGCCAAGAGGGACGGAATTCACCCCTCCACTTT.

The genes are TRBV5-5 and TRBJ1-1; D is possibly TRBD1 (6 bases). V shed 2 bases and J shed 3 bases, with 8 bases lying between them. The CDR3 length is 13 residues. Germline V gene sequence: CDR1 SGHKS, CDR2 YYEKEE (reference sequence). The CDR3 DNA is TGTGCCAGCAGCTTAAGGGGGGACACTGAAGCTTTCTTT. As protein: CASSLRGDTEAFF. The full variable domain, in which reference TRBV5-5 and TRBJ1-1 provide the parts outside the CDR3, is DAGVTQSPTHLIKTRGQQVTLRCSPISGHKSVSWYQQVLGQGPQFIFQYYEKEERGRGNFPDRFSARQFPNYSSELNVNALLLGDSALYLCASSLRGDTEAFFGQGTRLTVV.

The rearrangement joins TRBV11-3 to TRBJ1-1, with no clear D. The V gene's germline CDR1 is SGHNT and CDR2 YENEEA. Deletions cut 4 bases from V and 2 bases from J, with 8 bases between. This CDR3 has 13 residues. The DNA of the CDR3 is TGTGCCAGCAGCTCCCTCGGAAACACTGAAGCTTTCTTT. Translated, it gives CASSSLGNTEAFF.

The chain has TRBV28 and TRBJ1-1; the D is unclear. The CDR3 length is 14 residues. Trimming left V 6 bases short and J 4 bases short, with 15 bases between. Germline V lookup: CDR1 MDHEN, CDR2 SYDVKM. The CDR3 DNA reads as TGTGCCAGCAGCCCCGGACCATGGGGCACTGAAGCTTTCTTT. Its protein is CASSPGPWGTEAFF.

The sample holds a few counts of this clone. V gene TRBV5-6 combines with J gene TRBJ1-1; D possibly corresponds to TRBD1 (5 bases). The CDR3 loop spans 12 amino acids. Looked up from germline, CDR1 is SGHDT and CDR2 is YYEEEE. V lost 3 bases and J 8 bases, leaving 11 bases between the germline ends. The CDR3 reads CASSYRAGEAFF. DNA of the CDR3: TGTGCCAGCAGCTATAGGGCAGGGGAAGCTTTCTTT.

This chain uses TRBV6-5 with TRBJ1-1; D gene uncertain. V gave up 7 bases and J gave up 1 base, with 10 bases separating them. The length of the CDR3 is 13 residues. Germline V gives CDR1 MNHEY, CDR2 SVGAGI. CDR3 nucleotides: TGTGCCAGCACCAAGACCGCGAACACTGAAGCTTTCTTT. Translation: CASTKTANTEAFF.

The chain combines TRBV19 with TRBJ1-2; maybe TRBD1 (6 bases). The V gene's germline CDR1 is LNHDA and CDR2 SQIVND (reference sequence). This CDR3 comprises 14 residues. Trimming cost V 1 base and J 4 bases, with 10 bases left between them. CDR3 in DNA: TGTGCCAGTAGTATAGGAGGACAGATCTATGGCTACACCTTC. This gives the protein CASSIGGQIYGYTF.

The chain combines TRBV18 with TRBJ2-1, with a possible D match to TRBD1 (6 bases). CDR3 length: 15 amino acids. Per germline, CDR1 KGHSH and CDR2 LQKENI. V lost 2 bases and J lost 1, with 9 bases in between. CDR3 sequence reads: CASSPEQGSYNEQFF. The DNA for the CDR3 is TGTGCCAGCTCACCAGAACAGGGTTCCTACAATGAGCAGTTCTTC.

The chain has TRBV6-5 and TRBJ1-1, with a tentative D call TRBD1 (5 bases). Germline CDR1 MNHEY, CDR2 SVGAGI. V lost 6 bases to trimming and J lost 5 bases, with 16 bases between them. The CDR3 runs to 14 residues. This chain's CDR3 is CASSFDSRRTEAFF. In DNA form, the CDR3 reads TGTGCCAGCAGCTTCGACAGCCGTAGGACTGAAGCTTTCTTT.

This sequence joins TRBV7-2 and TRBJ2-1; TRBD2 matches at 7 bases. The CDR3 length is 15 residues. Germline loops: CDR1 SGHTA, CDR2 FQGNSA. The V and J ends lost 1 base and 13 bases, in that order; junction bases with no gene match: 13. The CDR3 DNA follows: TGTGCCAGCAGCTTAGAACGATCGGCGGGAGAAGGTCAGTTCTTC. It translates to CASSLERSAGEGQFF. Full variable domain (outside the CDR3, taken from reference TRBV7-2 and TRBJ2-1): GAGVSQSPSNKVTEKGKDVELRCDPISGHTALYWYRQSLGQGLEFLIYFQGNSAPDKSGLPSDRFSAERTGGSVSTLTIQRTQQEDSAVYLCASSLERSAGEGQFFGPGTRLTVL.

The CDR3 DNA reads TGTGCCAGCAGCATCGCGGGGGGCGCCTACAATGAGCAGTTCTTC. Its translation is CASSIAGGAYNEQFF. The chain recombines TRBV5-8 with TRBJ2-1, with TRBD2 matching over 8 bases. There are 15 residues in the CDR3. J lost 2 bases, V lost 4 bases, and 5 bases had no gene match. Germline assignment: CDR1 SGHTS and CDR2 YDEGEE.

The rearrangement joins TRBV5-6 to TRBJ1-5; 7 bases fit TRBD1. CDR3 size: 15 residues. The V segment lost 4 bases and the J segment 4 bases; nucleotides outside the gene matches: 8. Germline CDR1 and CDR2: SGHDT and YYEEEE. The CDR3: CASSPWDRMNQPQHF. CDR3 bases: TGTGCCAGCAGCCCGTGGGACAGAATGAATCAGCCCCAGCATTTT.

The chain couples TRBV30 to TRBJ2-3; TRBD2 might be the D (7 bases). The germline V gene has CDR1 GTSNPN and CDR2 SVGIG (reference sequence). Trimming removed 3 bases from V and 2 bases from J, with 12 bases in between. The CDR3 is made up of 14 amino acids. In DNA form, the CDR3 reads TGTGCCTGGAGGCGAGGGGGGGCCACAGATACGCAGTATTTT. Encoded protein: CAWRRGGATDTQYF.

CDR3 in amino acids: CSGGRLQETQYF. The CDR3 nucleotides read TGCAGCGGGGGGAGACTCCAAGAGACCCAGTACTTC. The rearrangement uses TRBV29-1 and TRBJ2-5; D tentatively reads TRBD1 or TRBD2 (5 bases each). Trimming left V 7 bases short and J 1 base short, with 10 bases between. The CDR3 extends over 12 amino acids. The germline CDR1 and CDR2 sequences are SQVTM and ANQGSEA.

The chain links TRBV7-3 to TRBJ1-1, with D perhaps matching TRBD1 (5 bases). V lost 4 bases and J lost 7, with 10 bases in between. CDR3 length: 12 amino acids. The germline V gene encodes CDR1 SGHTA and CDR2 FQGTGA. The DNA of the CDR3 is TGTGCCAGCAGCTCCATGGGGGTTGAAGCTTTCTTT. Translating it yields CASSSMGVEAFF.

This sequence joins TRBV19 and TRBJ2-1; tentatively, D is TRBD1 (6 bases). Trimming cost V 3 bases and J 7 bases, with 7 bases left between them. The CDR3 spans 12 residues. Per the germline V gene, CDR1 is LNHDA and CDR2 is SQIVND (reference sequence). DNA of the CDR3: TGTGCCAGTAGTATGAGGGGGAATGAGCAGTTCTTC. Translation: CASSMRGNEQFF. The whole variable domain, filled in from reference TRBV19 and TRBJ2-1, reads DGGITQSPKYLFRKEGQNVTLSCEQNLNHDAMYWYRQDPGQGLRLIYYSQIVNDFQKGDIAEGYSVSREKKESFPLTVTSAQKNPTAFYLCASSMRGNEQFFGPGTRLTVL.